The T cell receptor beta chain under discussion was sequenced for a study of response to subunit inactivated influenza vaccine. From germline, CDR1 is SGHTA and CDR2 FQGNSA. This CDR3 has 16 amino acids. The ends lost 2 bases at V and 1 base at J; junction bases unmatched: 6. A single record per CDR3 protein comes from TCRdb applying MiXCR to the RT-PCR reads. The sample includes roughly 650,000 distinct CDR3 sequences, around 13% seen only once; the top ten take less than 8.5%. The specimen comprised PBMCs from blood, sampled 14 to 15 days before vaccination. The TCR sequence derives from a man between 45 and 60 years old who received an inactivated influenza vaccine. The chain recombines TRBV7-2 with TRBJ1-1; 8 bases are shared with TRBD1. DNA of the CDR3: TGTGCCAGCAGCTTATCCTCGGGACAGGCGAACACTGAAGCTTTCTTT. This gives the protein CASSLSSGQANTEAFF.